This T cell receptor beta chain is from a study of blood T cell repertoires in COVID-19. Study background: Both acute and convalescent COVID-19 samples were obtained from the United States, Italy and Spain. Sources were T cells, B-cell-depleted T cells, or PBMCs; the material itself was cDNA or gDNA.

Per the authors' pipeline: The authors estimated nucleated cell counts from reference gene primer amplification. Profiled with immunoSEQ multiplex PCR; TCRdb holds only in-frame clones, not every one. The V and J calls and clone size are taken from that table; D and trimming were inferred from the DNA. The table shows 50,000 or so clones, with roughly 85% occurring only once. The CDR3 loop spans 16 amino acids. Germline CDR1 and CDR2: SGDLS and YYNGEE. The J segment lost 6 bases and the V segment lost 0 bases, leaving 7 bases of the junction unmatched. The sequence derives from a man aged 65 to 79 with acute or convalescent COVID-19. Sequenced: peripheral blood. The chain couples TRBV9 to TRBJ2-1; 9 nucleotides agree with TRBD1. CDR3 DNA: TGTGCCAGCAGCGTAGCGCGAGGACAGGGGCTCAATGAGCAGTTCTTC. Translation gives CASSVARGQGLNEQFF.